What follows are 28 T cell receptor beta chains derived from one specimen sequenced in a study of blood T cell repertoires in COVID-19. Produced via immunoSEQ multiplex PCR; TCRdb's table is partial and in-frame only. Of around 270,000 clones in the sample, 84% were seen once. Sequencing was carried out using peripheral blood. The receptors were gathered from a man aged 55 to 70 with acute or convalescent COVID-19.

The chain uses TRBV9 and TRBJ2-1; 9 bases map to TRBD2. This CDR3 has 16 residues. The V and J ends lost 4 bases and 4 bases, in that order; junction bases with no gene match: 9. The germline V gene has CDR1 SGDLS and CDR2 YYNGEE. CDR3 sequence (DNA): TGTGCCAGCAGCACTGAGAGCGGGGGGTGGTACAATGAGCAGTTCTTC. Translating gives CASSTESGGWYNEQFF.

In this sample, this clone turned up once. V is TRBV7-8 and J is TRBJ1-1; 8 bases align to TRBD1. With V trimmed by 5 bases and J by 0 bases, 2 bases remained unmatched. This CDR3 is built from 14 residues. Germline CDR1 SGHVS, CDR2 FQNEAQ. The CDR3 DNA sequence: TGTGCCAGCAGCATACAGGGGGTGAACACTGAAGCTTTCTTT. As protein: CASSIQGVNTEAFF.

The chain combines TRBV6-5 with TRBJ1-6, with a tentative D call TRBD1 (5 bases). The CDR3 length is 16 residues. V was pared by 0 bases and J by 10 bases, with 16 bases between. Germline CDR1 is MNHEY and CDR2 is SVGAGI. CDR3 bases: TGTGCCAGCAGTTACTCGAATCAGGGAACCGAGTCACCCCTCCACTTT. Amino acids: CASSYSNQGTESPLHF.

The rearrangement uses TRBV7-8 and TRBJ2-5; the D gene is possibly TRBD2 (7 bases). Deletions cut 5 bases from V and 2 bases from J, with 18 bases between. CDR3 length: 16 residues. In germline, CDR1 is SGHVS, CDR2 FQNEAQ. The DNA for the CDR3 is TGTGCCAGCAGCCGCACTGCGGGGGCGGGGCAAGAGACCCAGTACTTC. Translating it yields CASSRTAGAGQETQYF.

This clone is a singleton in its sample. CDR3 loop: CASSDLRDRSSSGANVLTF. The DNA of the CDR3 is TGTGCCAGCAGCGACCTCCGGGACAGGTCAAGCTCTGGGGCCAACGTCCTGACTTTC. This sequence joins TRBV5-6 and TRBJ2-6; 8 bases match TRBD1. J lost 0 bases, V lost 4 bases, and 12 bases had no gene match. Germline CDR1 reads SGHDT; CDR2 reads YYEEEE. The CDR3 is made up of 19 amino acids. The whole variable domain, filled in from reference TRBV5-6 and TRBJ2-6, reads DAGVTQSPTHLIKTRGQQVTLRCSPKSGHDTVSWYQQALGQGPQFIFQYYEEEERQRGNFPDRFSGHQFPNYSSELNVNALLLGDSALYLCASSDLRDRSSSGANVLTFGAGSRLTVL.

This chain uses TRBV20-1 with TRBJ2-7; 8 bases agree with TRBD2. This CDR3 region has 14 residues. Germline V gene data show CDR1 as DFQATT and CDR2 as SNEGSKA (reference sequence). V dropped 3 bases and J dropped 4; count of bases not matched to a gene: 8. CDR3 amino acids: CSASSSGVPYEQYF. For the CDR3, the DNA is TGCAGTGCTAGTAGTAGCGGGGTGCCTTACGAGCAGTACTTC.

The CDR3: CASSFSGTGTYEQYF. CDR3 DNA sequence: TGTGCCAGTAGTTTTTCCGGGACAGGGACGTACGAGCAGTACTTC. The chain combines TRBV19 with TRBJ2-7, with 9 nucleotides matching TRBD1. Trimming removed 5 bases from V and 4 bases from J; junction bases left unmatched: 9. The germline gives CDR1 LNHDA, CDR2 SQIVND (reference sequence). This CDR3 contains 15 residues.

CDR3 region: CASSMRTSGNNEQFF. CDR3 DNA sequence: TGTGCCAGTAGTATGCGGACTAGCGGGAACAATGAGCAGTTCTTC. The genes are TRBV19 and TRBJ2-1, with 12 bases fitting TRBD2. V gave up 3 bases and J gave up 5 bases; unmatched junction bases: 2. Per germline, CDR1 LNHDA and CDR2 SQIVND (reference sequence). The CDR3 runs to 15 residues.

This chain uses TRBV5-1 with TRBJ2-1; 8 bases map to TRBD2. Unmatched junction bases numbered 7, after V lost 1 base and J lost 1 base. In germline, CDR1 is SGHRS, CDR2 YFSETQ. The CDR3 loop spans 17 amino acids. In nucleotides, the CDR3 is TGCGCCAGCAGCTTGCCCAGCGGGAGCCTTTCCTACAATGAGCAGTTCTTC. Translating it yields CASSLPSGSLSYNEQFF. Complete variable domain (other parts from reference TRBV5-1 and TRBJ2-1): KAGVTQTPRYLIKTRGQQVTLSCSPISGHRSVSWYQQTPGQGLQFLFEYFSETQRNKGNFPGRFSGRQFSNSRSEMNVSTLELGDSALYLCASSLPSGSLSYNEQFFGPGTRLTVL.

This chain uses TRBV2 with TRBJ2-5, with 7 bases identical to TRBD2. In germline, CDR1 is SNHLY, CDR2 FYNNEI. The CDR3 totals 13 residues. The junction had 3 bases not matched to a gene; V was cut back by 4 bases and J by 4 bases. DNA of the CDR3: TGTGCCAGCAGTGCGGGGGGAGCAGAGACCCAGTACTTC. Amino acid sequence: CASSAGGAETQYF.

The gene calls are TRBV7-8 and TRBJ2-7, with D perhaps TRBD2 (6 bases). V lost 1 base and J 1 base, leaving 8 bases between the germline ends. The CDR3 is 14 amino acids. CDR1 is SGHVS and CDR2 is FQNEAQ in the germline V gene. CDR3 nucleotide sequence: TGTGCCAGCAGCTTAGTCGGGGGATCCTACGAGCAGTACTTC. This gives the protein CASSLVGGSYEQYF.

This clone appeared a few times. The chain couples TRBV10-3 to TRBJ2-7; D gene ambiguous. In germline, CDR1 is ENHRY, CDR2 SYGVKD. This CDR3 is built from 14 residues. Trimming cost V 7 bases and J 2 bases, with 15 bases left between them. The CDR3 is CAINSLSRPYEQYF. CDR3 nucleotides: TGTGCCATCAACTCACTATCCAGACCCTACGAGCAGTACTTC.

The V and J genes are TRBV19 and TRBJ2-2; D is unresolved. Germline CDR1 and CDR2: LNHDA and SQIVND (reference sequence). This CDR3 region has 14 residues. Trimming stripped 7 bases from V and 3 bases from J, with 12 bases between. In nucleotides, the CDR3 is TGTGCCAGTATCTCTGATCCGGACACCGGGGAGCTGTTTTTT. Amino acid sequence: CASISDPDTGELFF.

Concerning this clone: The junction shows a germline mismatch at one end, possibly a read error. V gene TRBV6-5 combines with J gene TRBJ2-1; 7 nucleotides align to TRBD2. The CDR3 consists of 14 residues. CDR1 is MNHEY, CDR2 SVGAGI, per germline. CDR3 amino acids: CASTYSGGGNEQFF. The CDR3 DNA reads TGTGCCAGCACTTACTCGGGGGGAGGCAATGAGCAGTTCTTC.

The V call is TRBV28, the J call TRBJ2-1; 8 bases line up with TRBD2. The CDR3 totals 12 residues. The germline V gene has CDR1 MDHEN and CDR2 SYDVKM. Germline trimming cut 6 bases from V and 9 bases from J; bases unmatched to any gene: 4. The CDR3 region has the DNA TGTGCCAGCAGAACTACTAGCGGTGAGCAGTTCTTC. This encodes CASRTTSGEQFF.

In its sample, this clone was seen a few times. The chain has TRBV10-3 and TRBJ2-3; 9 bases agree with TRBD1. V lost 6 bases, J lost 0 bases, and 1 base stayed unmatched. The germline gives CDR1 ENHRY, CDR2 SYGVKD. This CDR3 is 14 amino acids long. The CDR3 DNA is TGTGCCATCAGGGGGACAGGGAGCACAGATACGCAGTATTTT. This translates into CAIRGTGSTDTQYF.

This clone was seen a few times. This sequence joins TRBV6-5 and TRBJ2-6; D call uncertain. The germline gives CDR1 MNHEY, CDR2 SVGAGI. V lost 6 bases and J 0 bases, leaving 6 bases between the germline ends. The CDR3 loop spans 14 amino acids. CDR3 DNA sequence: TGTGCCAGCAGGGAGAGCTCTGGGGCCAACGTCCTGACTTTC. It codes for CASRESSGANVLTF.

In its sample, this clone was seen a few times. The gene calls are TRBV5-1 and TRBJ1-2; no clear D gene. Germline loops: CDR1 SGHRS, CDR2 YFSETQ. V was shortened by 4 bases and J by 3 bases, with 13 bases between the two germline ends. The CDR3 contains 14 residues. The CDR3 DNA reads as TGCGCCAGCAGCCCTACGGGATTAGACTATGGCTACACCTTC. Amino acid sequence: CASSPTGLDYGYTF. Full variable domain (missing parts from reference TRBV5-1 and TRBJ1-2): KAGVTQTPRYLIKTRGQQVTLSCSPISGHRSVSWYQQTPGQGLQFLFEYFSETQRNKGNFPGRFSGRQFSNSRSEMNVSTLELGDSALYLCASSPTGLDYGYTFGSGTRLTVV.

The chain has TRBV5-5 and TRBJ1-1; no firm D call. V lost 4 bases to trimming and J lost 0 bases, with 22 bases between them. The length of the CDR3 is 18 residues. Looked up from germline, CDR1 is SGHKS and CDR2 is YYEKEE (reference sequence). The CDR3, as DNA: TGTGCCAGCAGCACTCGGCCCAGAGGAGAGAGAGTGAACACTGAAGCTTTCTTT. Protein sequence: CASSTRPRGERVNTEAFF. Combining the CDR3 with reference TRBV5-5 and TRBJ1-1 gives the whole variable domain DAGVTQSPTHLIKTRGQQVTLRCSPISGHKSVSWYQQVLGQGPQFIFQYYEKEERGRGNFPDRFSARQFPNYSSELNVNALLLGDSALYLCASSTRPRGERVNTEAFFGQGTRLTVV.

The chain is built from TRBV7-2 and TRBJ2-3, with TRBD2 matching 10 bases. V was clipped by 5 bases and J by 1 base; unmatched bases: 6. Germline CDR1 reads SGHTA; CDR2 reads FQGNSA. The CDR3 covers 16 residues. The CDR3 region is CASSLRTSGRTDTQYF. DNA for the CDR3: TGTGCCAGCAGCCTCCGGACTAGCGGACGCACAGATACGCAGTATTTT.

The rearrangement uses TRBV19 and TRBJ1-5; D unresolved. Germline values: CDR1 LNHDA, CDR2 SQIVND (reference sequence). CDR3 length equals 16 residues. With 0 bases removed from V and 0 bases from J, the gap between germline ends came to 9 bases. Written as DNA, the CDR3 is TGTGCCAGTAGTATAGAGGGCAGAACTAGCAATCAGCCCCAGCATTTT. Its protein product is CASSIEGRTSNQPQHF.

The chain joins TRBV5-8 to TRBJ2-5, with 10 bases lining up with TRBD2. The ends lost 3 bases at V and 4 bases at J; junction bases unmatched: 3. CDR1 is SGHTS and CDR2 is YDEGEE in the germline V gene. The CDR3 has 14 residues. CDR3 residues: CASSSGLAVETQYF. CDR3 sequence (DNA): TGTGCCAGCAGCTCTGGACTAGCGGTAGAGACCCAGTACTTC.

The chain uses TRBV12-5 and TRBJ2-1; 10 bases agree with TRBD2. Germline V gives CDR1 LGHNT, CDR2 FRNRAP. V was pared by 0 bases and J by 9 bases, with 11 bases of the junction left unmatched. The CDR3 consists of 17 residues. The CDR3 DNA is TGTGCTAGTGGTTTGGTACTGGCGAGCGGGGGGGCCTTTGAGCAGTTCTTC. This codes for CASGLVLASGGAFEQFF.

The chain joins TRBV5-1 to TRBJ2-5; D perhaps matches TRBD2 (5 bases). CDR1 is SGHRS, CDR2 YFSETQ, per germline. The CDR3 extends over 13 amino acids. Trimming removed 2 bases at V and 4 bases at J, with 9 bases between. The CDR3 nucleotides read TGCGCCAGCAGCTTATTCGGAGGAGAGACCCAGTACTTC. Its translation is CASSLFGGETQYF.

The gene calls are TRBV7-9 and TRBJ2-7, with a weak D call TRBD1 (6 bases). Trimming removed 5 bases from V and 5 bases from J, with 13 bases in between. This CDR3 comprises 13 residues. CDR1 SEHNR and CDR2 FQNEAQ come from the germline V gene (reference sequence). The CDR3 protein is CASSMDSSDEQYF. The CDR3 DNA reads TGTGCCAGCAGCATGGACAGTTCGGACGAGCAGTACTTC.

The CDR3 reads CASSGDRGSGNTIYF. In nucleotides, the CDR3 is TGTGCCAGCAGTGGGGACAGGGGAAGTGGAAACACCATATATTTT. V gene TRBV2 combines with J gene TRBJ1-3; TRBD1 aligns across 10 bases. Trimming at V came to 4 bases and at J to 3 bases, leaving 3 bases not matched to a gene. Germline assignment: CDR1 SNHLY and CDR2 FYNNEI. There are 15 residues in the CDR3.

The V and J genes are TRBV11-3 and TRBJ2-5; 8 nucleotides align to TRBD2. The V gene end was trimmed by 5 bases and the J gene end by 5 bases; junction bases not matched to a gene: 19. CDR3 size: 18 residues. Germline lookup yields CDR1 SGHNT and CDR2 YENEEA. CDR3 bases: TGTGCCAGCAGCCCCAAAGCCGGGACTAGAGAAAATCCGGAGACCCAGTACTTC. It yields the protein CASSPKAGTRENPETQYF.

Note on this clone: A read error may produce the germline difference seen at one junction end. This chain connects TRBV7-7 to TRBJ2-5; TRBD2 matches at 9 bases. Germline assignment: CDR1 SSHAT and CDR2 FNYEAQ (reference sequence). This CDR3 is 16 amino acids long. The chain's CDR3 is CASSAWLAGRQETQYF. The CDR3, as DNA: TGTGCTAGCAGTGCTTGGCTAGCGGGACGCCAAGAGACCCAGTACTTC.